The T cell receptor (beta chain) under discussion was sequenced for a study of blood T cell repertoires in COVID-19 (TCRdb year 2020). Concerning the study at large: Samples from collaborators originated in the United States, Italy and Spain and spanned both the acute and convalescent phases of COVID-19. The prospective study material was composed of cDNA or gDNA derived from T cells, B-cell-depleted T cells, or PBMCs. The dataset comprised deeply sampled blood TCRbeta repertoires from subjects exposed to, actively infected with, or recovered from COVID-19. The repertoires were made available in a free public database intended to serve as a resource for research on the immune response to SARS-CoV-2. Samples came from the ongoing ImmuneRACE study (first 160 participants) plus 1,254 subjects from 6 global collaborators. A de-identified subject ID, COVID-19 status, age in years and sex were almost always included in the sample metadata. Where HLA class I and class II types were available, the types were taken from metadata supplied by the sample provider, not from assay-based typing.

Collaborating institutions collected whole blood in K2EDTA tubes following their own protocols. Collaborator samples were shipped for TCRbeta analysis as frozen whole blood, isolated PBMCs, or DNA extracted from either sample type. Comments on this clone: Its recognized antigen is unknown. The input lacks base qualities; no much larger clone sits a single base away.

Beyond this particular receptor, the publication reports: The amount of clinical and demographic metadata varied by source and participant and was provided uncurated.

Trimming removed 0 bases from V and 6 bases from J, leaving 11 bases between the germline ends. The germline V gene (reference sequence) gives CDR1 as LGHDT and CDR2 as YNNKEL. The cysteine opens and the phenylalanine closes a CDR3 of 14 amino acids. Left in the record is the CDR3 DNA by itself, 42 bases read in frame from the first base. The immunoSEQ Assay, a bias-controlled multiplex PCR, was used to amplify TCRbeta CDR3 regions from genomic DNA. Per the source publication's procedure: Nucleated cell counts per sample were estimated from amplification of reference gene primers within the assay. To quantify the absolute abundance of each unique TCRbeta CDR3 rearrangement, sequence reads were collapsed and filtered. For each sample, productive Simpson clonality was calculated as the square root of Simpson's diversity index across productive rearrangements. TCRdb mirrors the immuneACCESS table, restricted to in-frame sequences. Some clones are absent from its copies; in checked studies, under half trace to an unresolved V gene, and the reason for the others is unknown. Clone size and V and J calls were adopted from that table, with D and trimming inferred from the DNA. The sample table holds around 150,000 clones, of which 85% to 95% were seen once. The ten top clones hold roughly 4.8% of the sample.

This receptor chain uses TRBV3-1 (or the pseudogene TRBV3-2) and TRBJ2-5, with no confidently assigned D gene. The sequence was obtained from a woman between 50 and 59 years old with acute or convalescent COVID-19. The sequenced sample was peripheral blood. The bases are TGTGCCAGCAGCCAAGATCGGTGGAGAAAGACCCAGTACTTC. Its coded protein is CASSQDRWRKTQYF.